The subject of this entry is one TCR beta chain. This clonotype was picked up a small number of times. Which antigen it targets is not known. No base quality information exists; no much larger clone differs at one position. From the germline V gene, CDR1 is ENHRY and CDR2 is SYGVKD. Reading from cysteine to phenylalanine, the CDR3 counts 13 amino acids. The only DNA kept is the CDR3, 39 bases in frame from the first base. The trim is 2 bases for V and 8 bases for J, with a gap of 12 bases between the germline ends. Libraries were built with RT-PCR. These reads were obtained on an Illumina HiSeq 2500. Starting from the raw public reads, TCRdb applied fastp trimming at Q25, assembled clones with MiXCR and retained in-frame beta chains. Entries are consolidated by CDR3 protein sequence, retaining the most common genes and DNA. The sample records approximately 700,000 distinct CDR3 sequences, approximately 15% of which are singletons. Of the sample, around 6.5% is held by the ten largest clones.

This record belongs to a study of response to subunit inactivated influenza vaccine (dated by TCRdb to 2016 to 2019). Some background on the complete study: Deep quantitative profiling of the T cell receptor repertoire was used in the study to follow responses to a trivalent subunit inactivated influenza vaccine.

General findings and caveats noted by the study authors: It was suggested by the authors that each seasonal influenza vaccination may recruit only a limited number of new T cells.

The receptor chain draws on TRBV10-3 and TRBJ1-2; confidence is insufficient to name the D gene. This TCR came from a man aged 50 or older who received an inactivated influenza vaccine. Donor details come from another sample of the same person, matched by shared clones. The sample in question was PBMCs from blood, obtained roughly 2 weeks before vaccination. The DNA is TGTGCCATCAGTGAGGCCTTGGTCGGGGGCTACACCTTC. It codes for CAISEALVGGYTF.